The 21 T cell receptor beta chains in this list originate from one sample, sequenced in a study of blood T cell repertoires in COVID-19. Libraries were prepared by immunoSEQ multiplex PCR; TCRdb keeps only in-frame clonotypes and omits some of them. The data hold 400,000 to 450,000 clones, with around 88% observed a single time. Sequenced: peripheral blood. Receptors were obtained from a woman between 50 and 59 years old with COVID-19, enrolled during active disease.

The sample holds a few counts of this clone. This chain links TRBV11-2 with TRBJ1-6; 8 bases are shared with TRBD1. Germline lookup yields CDR1 SGHAT and CDR2 FQNNGV. Unmatched junction bases numbered 11, after V lost 3 bases and J lost 13 bases. The CDR3 contains 15 residues. The DNA of the CDR3 is TGTGCCAGCAGCTTTGGACAGGGCGGAAAATTGCCCCTCCACTTT. Its translation is CASSFGQGGKLPLHF.

The V and J genes are TRBV11-2 and TRBJ2-3; D not resolved. The CDR3 is made up of 12 amino acids. V lost 1 base and J lost 5, with 4 bases in between. Germline V lookup: CDR1 SGHAT, CDR2 FQNNGV. For the CDR3, the DNA is TGTGCCAGCAGCTTAGGGCTAGATACGCAGTATTTT. It codes for CASSLGLDTQYF.

This chain joins TRBV5-1 and TRBJ2-7, with TRBD1 matching over 7 bases. From germline, CDR1 is SGHRS and CDR2 YFSETQ. The CDR3 totals 16 residues. Germline trimming cut 0 bases from V and 5 bases from J; bases unmatched to any gene: 11. The DNA of the CDR3 is TGCGCCAGCAGCTTGGCCGTCACTCAGGGGGTTGACGAGCAGTACTTC. Protein sequence: CASSLAVTQGVDEQYF.

Points on this clone: In the same sample, other DNA sequences code for this CDR3. This chain's CDR3 is CASSQGQNTEAFF. The CDR3 nucleotides are TGTGCCAGCAGCCAAGGACAGAACACTGAAGCTTTCTTT. V and J are TRBV14 and TRBJ1-1, with D unclear. With 1 base removed from V and 1 base from J, the gap between germline ends came to 4 bases. Per germline, CDR1 SGHDN and CDR2 FVKESK. This CDR3 has 13 residues.

V usage is TRBV5-4 and J usage is TRBJ2-3; TRBD2 matches at 8 bases. From germline, CDR1 is SGHNT and CDR2 YYREEE (reference sequence). V was clipped by 3 bases and J by 3 bases; unmatched bases: 0. The CDR3 has 13 residues. CDR3 protein: CASSSGGTDTQYF. CDR3 in DNA: TGTGCCAGCAGCTCGGGAGGGACAGATACGCAGTATTTT.

J is TRBJ2-3 and V is TRBV30; 8 bases line up with TRBD2. This CDR3 region has 16 residues. V was pared by 4 bases and J by 3 bases, with 12 bases of the junction left unmatched. The germline V gene has CDR1 GTSNPN and CDR2 SVGIG (reference sequence). This chain's CDR3 is CAWTPGGARLTDTQYF. Written as DNA, the CDR3 is TGTGCCTGGACCCCCGGGGGGGCCCGACTTACAGATACGCAGTATTTT. Full variable domain (rest looked up from reference TRBV30 and TRBJ2-3): SQTIHQWPATLVQPVGSPLSLECTVEGTSNPNLYWYRQAAGRGLQLLFYSVGIGQISSEVPQNLSASRPQDRQFILSSKKLLLSDSGFYLCAWTPGGARLTDTQYFGPGTRLTVL.

J is TRBJ2-3 and V is TRBV11-2; tentative D call: TRBD2 (6 bases). This CDR3 has 14 amino acids. V was trimmed by 3 bases and J by 0 bases, leaving 7 bases between them. Looked up from germline, CDR1 is SGHAT and CDR2 is FQNNGV. The DNA of the CDR3 is TGTGCCAGCAGCTTCGGGACTAGCACAGATACGCAGTATTTT. Translation: CASSFGTSTDTQYF.

J is TRBJ2-5 and V is TRBV10-2; 7 bases are a match to TRBD1. CDR1 WSHSY and CDR2 SAAADI come from the germline V gene. The CDR3 contains 14 residues. The trim removed 6 bases at V and 5 bases at J, leaving 9 bases unmatched. The CDR3 sequence: CASRGGAPGETQYF. DNA of the CDR3: TGCGCCAGCAGAGGGGGCGCCCCGGGGGAGACCCAGTACTTC.

The DNA for the CDR3 is TGTGCCAGCGGAGCGGGGGCCTACAATGAGCAGTTCTTC. This encodes CASGAGAYNEQFF. This rearrangement joins TRBV5-6 to TRBJ2-1; 8 nucleotides match TRBD2. After removal of 7 bases from V and 2 bases from J, the junction contained 2 bases not matched to a gene. CDR1 and CDR2 (germline): SGHDT, YYEEEE. The length of the CDR3 is 13 residues.

The chain recombines TRBV19 with TRBJ1-1; the D is unclear. Trimming left V 4 bases short and J 2 bases short, with 11 bases between. The CDR3 is 14 amino acids. The germline gives CDR1 LNHDA, CDR2 SQIVND (reference sequence). CDR3 sequence: CASSTIAGNTEAFF. CDR3 DNA: TGTGCCAGTAGTACAATCGCCGGTAACACTGAAGCTTTCTTT.

The chain couples TRBV5-4 to TRBJ2-1; the D is unclear. CDR3 length equals 16 residues. The V end lost 0 bases, the J end lost 7 bases, and 17 bases lay between the germline ends. CDR1 SGHNT and CDR2 YYREEE come from the germline V gene (reference sequence). CDR3 nucleotide sequence: TGTGCCAGCAGCTTGGTCTCCGCCTCTATGACAAATGAGCAGTTCTTC. It translates to CASSLVSASMTNEQFF.

J is TRBJ2-3 and V is TRBV7-3; TRBD2 is a possible D gene (6 bases). In germline, CDR1 is SGHTA, CDR2 FQGTGA. Trimming removed 1 base from V and 3 bases from J, with 14 bases in between. This CDR3 is built from 16 residues. Here the CDR3 reads CASSLNPAGSTDTQYF. CDR3 nucleotide sequence: TGTGCCAGCAGCTTAAATCCAGCGGGTTCGACAGATACGCAGTATTTT. Full variable domain (outside the CDR3, taken from reference TRBV7-3 and TRBJ2-3): GAGVSQTPSNKVTEKGKYVELRCDPISGHTALYWYRQSLGQGPEFLIYFQGTGAADDSGLPNDRFFAVRPEGSVSTLKIQRTERGDSAVYLCASSLNPAGSTDTQYFGPGTRLTVL.

The chain couples TRBV6-6 to TRBJ2-1, with 8 nucleotides matching TRBD2. Germline loops: CDR1 MNHNY, CDR2 SVGAGI (reference sequence). Trimming at V came to 2 bases and at J to 7 bases, leaving 10 bases not matched to a gene. This CDR3 has 16 amino acids. The CDR3 region has the DNA TGTGCCAGCAGTTACCCGGACCGGGGGGGTGGAAATGAGCAGTTCTTC. Its protein is CASSYPDRGGGNEQFF.

The genes are TRBV3-1 (or the pseudogene TRBV3-2) and TRBJ1-2; tentatively, D is TRBD1 (6 bases). The V end was cut by 4 bases, the J end by 5 bases, with 17 bases between. The germline gives CDR1 LGHDT, CDR2 YNNKEL (reference sequence). The CDR3 totals 15 residues. Here the CDR3 DNA reads TGTGCCAGCAGCCCCGTTCGGCAGGGGCGGTATGGCTACACCTTC. The encoded protein is CASSPVRQGRYGYTF.

The J gene is TRBJ2-2, the V gene TRBV24-1, with a possible D match to TRBD1 (6 bases). Germline V gene sequence: CDR1 KGHDR, CDR2 SFDVKD. V dropped 0 bases and J dropped 2 bases, with 9 bases sitting between them. This CDR3 has 16 residues. The CDR3: CATSDLRDTNTGELFF. The CDR3 DNA reads as TGTGCCACCAGTGATTTGAGGGACACTAACACCGGGGAGCTGTTTTTT.

The CDR3 region has the DNA TGTGCCAGCAGTACGGGGGGTGGCGAAAAACTGTTTTTT. Amino acids: CASSTGGGEKLFF. This chain links TRBV6-1 with TRBJ1-4, with TRBD1 as a possible D gene (5 bases). The CDR3 is 13 residues long. V lost 5 bases to trimming and J lost 8 bases, with 12 bases between them. Germline V gene lookup returns CDR1 MNHNS and CDR2 SASEGT.

The chain couples TRBV24-1 to TRBJ2-7; D is ambiguous. The CDR3 extends over 12 amino acids. Trimming cost V 3 bases and J 5 bases, with 7 bases left between them. The V gene's germline CDR1 is KGHDR and CDR2 SFDVKD. CDR3 sequence (DNA): TGTGCCACCAGTGATGAGTCCCACGAGCAGTACTTC. It encodes CATSDESHEQYF.

V usage is TRBV19 and J usage is TRBJ1-2, with TRBD1 matching over 12 bases. CDR1 is LNHDA, CDR2 SQIVND, per germline (reference sequence). This CDR3 has 14 residues. After removal of 5 bases from V and 7 bases from J, the junction contained 5 bases not matched to a gene. The CDR3 loop reads CASSSGTGGGGYTF. In DNA, the CDR3 is TGTGCCAGTAGTTCCGGGACAGGGGGCGGTGGCTACACCTTC.

This chain connects TRBV28 to TRBJ1-2; the D is unclear. Trimming shortened V by 11 bases and J by 6 bases, and 16 bases separated the two germline ends. This CDR3 has 12 amino acids. Germline loops: CDR1 MDHEN, CDR2 SYDVKM. The CDR3, as DNA: TGTGCCTACCTCTCAACGGCGGATGGCTACACCTTC. It encodes CAYLSTADGYTF.

The chain uses TRBV5-6 and TRBJ1-1; D is uncertain. From germline, CDR1 is SGHDT and CDR2 YYEEEE. This CDR3 has 14 residues. V was shortened by 2 bases and J by 5 bases, with 13 bases between the two germline ends. In DNA form, the CDR3 reads TGTGCCAGCAGCTTTCCGAGGGAGGGTACTGAAGCTTTCTTT. Translated: CASSFPREGTEAFF.

This chain links TRBV9 with TRBJ1-2; 8 bases are shared with TRBD1. This CDR3 is 16 amino acids long. CDR1 SGDLS and CDR2 YYNGEE come from the germline V gene. V trimming: 0 bases; J trimming: 3 bases; junction bases outside the gene matches: 7. CDR3 in DNA: TGTGCCAGCAGCGTAGGCCGGACAGGGAGGGACTATGGCTACACCTTC. As protein: CASSVGRTGRDYGYTF.